The sequence of this T cell receptor beta chain was determined in a study of blood T cell repertoires in COVID-19. Study overall: Donors in the United States, Italy and Spain gave samples during acute or convalescent COVID-19. Sample material is recorded as cDNA or gDNA derived from T cells, B-cell-depleted T cells, or PBMCs.

Under the authors' procedure: Amplification from reference gene primers served as the basis for estimated nucleated cell counts. Libraries were prepared by immunoSEQ multiplex PCR; TCRdb keeps only in-frame clonotypes and omits some of them. V and J calls and clone size are as listed in that table; D and trimming were resolved from the DNA. The sample consists of 120,000 or so clones, almost 90% of them appearing once. This clone was seen a single time. Germline V gene sequence: CDR1 SGHRS, CDR2 YFSETQ. This CDR3 has 14 residues. V was cut by 0 bases and J by 10 bases, with 14 bases left in between. The TCR originated in a woman aged 50 to 60 with active or convalescent COVID-19. The chain uses TRBV5-1 and TRBJ2-1, with a tentative D call TRBD2 (6 bases). The specimen was peripheral blood. CDR3 nucleotide sequence: TGCGCCAGCAGCTTGGCGGGCGGGACTCGCGAGCAGTTCTTC. Amino acid sequence: CASSLAGGTREQFF.